The clone carrying this T cell receptor (beta chain) was found a few times. Its antigen remains unidentified. Nominal health characterized the donors when sampled, though unrecorded immune exposures were likely. This sample was included in a study of cytomegalovirus exposure and HLA in healthy donors. Regarding the study as a whole: Compared with the roughly 700-donor mean, an Asian-associated ancestry cluster reportedly had fewer N-insertions, according to a later analysis. Sequencing had likely introduced a cluster of highly shared sequence variants as an artifact. In a later analysis, parvovirus B19, influenza, CMV and Epstein-Barr virus appeared linked to several top co-occurrence clusters.

The germline gives CDR1 SGDLS, CDR2 YYNGEE. Trimming removed 4 bases at V and 4 bases at J, with 12 bases between. The CDR3 loop spans 14 amino acids. PCR involved 60 Vbeta and 13 Jbeta primers. The protocol was immunoSEQ multiplex PCR, while the TCRdb copy is restricted to in-frame clones and leaves out a portion. This sample carries more than 100,000 clones, approximately 72% of them seen once, and the ten largest clones take less than 2%. This clonotype originated in a man aged 18 to 30 in good health and CMV-seronegative. The chain has TRBV9 and TRBJ1-3; TRBD1 might be the D (5 bases). The specimen sequenced was PBMCs. The DNA of the CDR3 is TGTGCCAGCAGCCATCCAGGACAAGGAAACACCATATATTTT. Translating it yields CASSHPGQGNTIYF.